Below are 16 T cell receptor beta chains sequenced from a single sample in a study of blood T cell repertoires in COVID-19. The repertoire was sequenced with immunoSEQ multiplex PCR; TCRdb's copy has only in-frame clones and lacks some. The sample shows around 230,000 clones, less than 90% of them seen only once. Sequencing was performed on peripheral blood. The receptor set was obtained from a woman in her 70s with active or convalescent COVID-19.

V is TRBV3-1 (or the pseudogene TRBV3-2) and J is TRBJ1-1; D is ambiguous. There are 12 residues in the CDR3. Trimming took off 2 bases at V and 3 bases at J, with 4 bases between the two ends. CDR1 and CDR2 (germline): LGHDT, YNNKEL (reference sequence). In DNA form, the CDR3 reads TGTGCCAGCAGCCAATCCGACACTGAAGCTTTCTTT. This encodes CASSQSDTEAFF.

This clone has a handful of counts. The CDR3 nucleotides read TGCAGTGGGGCGTCCGGAAACACCATATATTTT. Translation gives CSGASGNTIYF. J is TRBJ1-3 and V is TRBV20-1; the D is unclear. Trimming took off 7 bases at V and 4 bases at J, with 8 bases between the two ends. The CDR3 contains 11 residues. Germline V gene lookup returns CDR1 DFQATT and CDR2 SNEGSKA (reference sequence).

This chain joins TRBV11-3 and TRBJ2-2; TRBD2 agrees at 7 bases. The CDR3 is 17 residues long. V was pared by 3 bases and J by 2 bases, with 9 bases of the junction left unmatched. Germline CDR1 reads SGHNT; CDR2 reads YENEEA. CDR3 DNA sequence: TGTGCCAGCAGCTTTGGGAGGGTCGGGATAAACACCGGGGAGCTGTTTTTT. This translates into CASSFGRVGINTGELFF.

The rearrangement uses TRBV30 and TRBJ1-4; 10 bases line up with TRBD1. The V and J ends lost 5 bases and 8 bases, in that order; junction bases with no gene match: 5. Germline V CDR1 and CDR2: GTSNPN, SVGIG (reference sequence). The CDR3 extends over 13 amino acids. The DNA for the CDR3 is TGTGCCTGGGACAGGGGGCTCTCCGAAAAACTGTTTTTT. Translating it yields CAWDRGLSEKLFF.

This clone was recorded only once. The chain is built from TRBV7-9 and TRBJ2-1, with TRBD2 identical over 7 bases. Germline assignment: CDR1 SEHNR and CDR2 FQNEAQ (reference sequence). J gave up 2 bases and V 1 base, and 5 bases lay outside the gene matches. The CDR3 runs 16 residues. The CDR3 loop reads CASSLGLARTYNEQFF. Written as DNA, the CDR3 is TGTGCCAGCAGCTTAGGACTAGCTCGAACCTACAATGAGCAGTTCTTC.

This sequence joins TRBV28 and TRBJ2-7; 9 nucleotides line up with TRBD1. Germline lookup yields CDR1 MDHEN and CDR2 SYDVKM. Trimming cost V 4 bases and J 4 bases; bases outside gene matches: 11. This CDR3 spans 16 amino acids. In DNA form, the CDR3 reads TGTGCCAGCAGTTCTTCTGGGACAGGGTCTATTTACGAGCAGTACTTC. Translated, it gives CASSSSGTGSIYEQYF.

This chain connects TRBV2 to TRBJ1-2, with D hard to call. The V gene lost 6 bases and the J gene lost 3 bases, with 11 bases spanning the gap. The germline V gene has CDR1 SNHLY and CDR2 FYNNEI. The CDR3 consists of 13 residues. The CDR3 DNA sequence: TGTGCCAGCAGGCGCACGGAGGACTATGGCTACACCTTC. Protein product: CASRRTEDYGYTF.

This chain links TRBV2 with TRBJ1-5; no clear D gene. The CDR3 has 14 amino acids. The V and J ends lost 4 bases and 0 bases respectively, with 7 bases between them. Germline lookup yields CDR1 SNHLY and CDR2 FYNNEI. CDR3 nucleotide sequence: TGTGCCAGCAGTGCGGTTGATAGCAATCAGCCCCAGCATTTT. Encoded protein: CASSAVDSNQPQHF.

The V call is TRBV4-3, the J call TRBJ1-1, with 9 bases identical to TRBD1. After removal of 4 bases from V and 5 bases from J, the junction contained 8 bases not matched to a gene. The length of the CDR3 is 15 residues. Per germline, CDR1 LGHNA and CDR2 YSLEER. This chain's CDR3 is CASSLSQGAGTEAFF. The CDR3 DNA is TGCGCCAGCAGCCTTTCACAGGGGGCTGGTACTGAAGCTTTCTTT.

This clone was detected a few times. The rearrangement uses TRBV11-2 and TRBJ2-7; TRBD1 matches 8 bases. This CDR3 comprises 15 residues. V was pared by 4 bases and J by 2 bases, with 7 bases of the junction left unmatched. CDR1 and CDR2 (germline): SGHAT, FQNNGV. CDR3 coding DNA: TGTGCCAGCAGCTCAATCCGACAGGGGACCTACGAGCAGTACTTC. Protein: CASSSIRQGTYEQYF.

V and J are TRBV11-2 and TRBJ1-5; D not certain. Trimming shortened V by 4 bases and J by 2 bases, and 9 bases separated the two germline ends. There are 14 residues in the CDR3. Germline CDR1 and CDR2: SGHAT and FQNNGV. Here the CDR3 DNA reads TGTGCCAGCAGCTCTTCCTATGGCAATCAGCCCCAGCATTTT. It codes for CASSSSYGNQPQHF. The entire variable domain, with the rest obtained from reference TRBV11-2 and TRBJ1-5, is as follows: EAGVAQSPRYKIIEKRQSVAFWCNPISGHATLYWYQQILGQGPKLLIQFQNNGVVDDSQLPKDRFSAERLKGVDSTLKIQPAKLEDSAVYLCASSSSYGNQPQHFGDGTRLSIL.

This clone was recorded once. This sequence joins TRBV10-2 and TRBJ1-1; D call uncertain. Germline V gives CDR1 WSHSY, CDR2 SAAADI. With 5 bases removed from V and 7 bases from J, the gap between germline ends came to 14 bases. CDR3 length equals 13 residues. CDR3 nucleotides: TGCGCCAGCAGTAAAGTAGTAACGAGTGAAGCTTTCTTT. This codes for CASSKVVTSEAFF.

The V call is TRBV21-1, the J call TRBJ1-1; the table gives TRBD1 as D, unverified against the DNA. TRBV21-1 is annotated as a pseudogene. This CDR3 has 16 amino acids. The DNA for the CDR3 is TGTGCCAGCAGCAAAGAGGGCAGGGGCGACCACGCAGAAGCTTTCTTT. This translates into CASSKEGRGDHAEAFF.

A remark on this clone: One junction end disagrees with the germline gene, perhaps due to a read error. This chain links TRBV4-1 with TRBJ2-7, with D tentatively TRBD2 (6 bases). The CDR3 is made up of 12 amino acids. In germline, CDR1 is MGHRA, CDR2 YSYEKL. Here the CDR3 DNA reads TGCGCCAGCAGCCAATCATCTTCGGGGGTCTTCTTC. It encodes CASSQSSSGVFF.

The genes are TRBV5-6 and TRBJ2-7, with 10 nucleotides matching TRBD1. The CDR3 is made up of 16 amino acids. The trim removed 6 bases at V and 4 bases at J, leaving 13 bases unmatched. CDR1 and CDR2 (germline): SGHDT, YYEEEE. The CDR3 region has the DNA TGTGCCAGCACCTCGCTCTCCGGGACAGGGGTGTACGAGCAGTACTTC. As protein: CASTSLSGTGVYEQYF. The full variable domain, completed using reference TRBV5-6 and TRBJ2-7, is DAGVTQSPTHLIKTRGQQVTLRCSPKSGHDTVSWYQQALGQGPQFIFQYYEEEERQRGNFPDRFSGHQFPNYSSELNVNALLLGDSALYLCASTSLSGTGVYEQYFGPGTRLTVT.

The chain recombines TRBV9 with TRBJ2-1, with a weak D call TRBD2 (6 bases). Trimming cost V 4 bases and J 0 bases, with 14 bases left between them. CDR1 and CDR2 (germline): SGDLS, YYNGEE. CDR3 length: 16 amino acids. CDR3 sequence: CASSRGGTSSYNEQFF. CDR3 DNA sequence: TGTGCCAGCAGCCGGGGCGGGACTTCCTCCTACAATGAGCAGTTCTTC.